This TCR beta chain originates from a study of beta chain features in type 1 diabetes. The wider study: Age, gender and cell yields were alike across patients and healthy donors. Study-level points and caveats: VDJ junctions from patients with type 1 diabetes contained fewer insertions and more deletions.

Germline assignment: CDR1 MGHDK and CDR2 SYGVNS. CDR3 length: 14 amino acids. Trimming removed 4 bases from V and 4 bases from J; junction bases left unmatched: 5. Concerning this clone itself: As yet, its antigen is unknown.

Sequenced material consisted of expressed TCRB transcripts (all of the isolated RNA was reverse transcribed). TCRdb keeps only in-frame clones here, not all; method: immunoSEQ multiplex PCR. The table has some 900,000 clones, roughly a sixth seen once. This TCR was recovered from a woman younger than 35 in good health. The sequenced sample was naive CD4+ T cells from blood. The chain carries TRBV25-1 and TRBJ1-1; TRBD1 aligns across 8 bases. CDR3 loop: CASSVSRGPTEAFF. The CDR3 region has the DNA TGTGCCAGCAGTGTTTCCAGGGGGCCCACTGAAGCTTTCTTT.